Each of the 20 T cell receptor beta chains below was sequenced from the same sample in a study of T cells in Graves' hyperthyroidism and ophthalmopathy (dated by TCRdb to the late 2010s). The library was produced with multiplex PCR. Sequencing used an Illumina HiSeq 2000. TCR beta CDR3 regions were amplified from RNA transcripts. For the first round of RT-PCR on the TCR CDR3, the HTBI primer set was used together with the Qiagen OneStep RT-PCR kit. TCRdb reprocessed the public reads (quality trimming at Q25 with fastp, clone calling with MiXCR) and kept in-frame beta chains. Entries that share a CDR3 protein sequence are merged under the most common genes and DNA. This sample has a few hundred thousand distinct CDR3 sequences in its table, and approximately 21% of those were observed once. The top ten constitute approximately 60% of the sample. Sequenced: blood. These receptors were taken from a young man with Graves' ophthalmopathy.

V gene TRBV7-8 combines with J gene TRBJ2-7, with D perhaps TRBD1 (6 bases). There are 15 residues in the CDR3. Trimming shortened V by 5 bases and J by 0 bases, and 14 bases separated the two germline ends. The germline V gene encodes CDR1 SGHVS and CDR2 FQNEAQ. The CDR3 sequence: CASSPFQGPSYEQYF. CDR3 nucleotides: TGTGCCAGCAGCCCTTTTCAGGGGCCCTCCTACGAGCAGTACTTC. Supplemented by reference TRBV7-8 and TRBJ2-7, the full variable domain reads GAGVSQSPRYKVAKRGQDVALRCDPISGHVSLFWYQQALGQGPEFLTYFQNEAQLDKSGLPSDRFFAERPEGSVSTLKIQRTQQEDSAVYLCASSPFQGPSYEQYFGPGTRLTVT.

This clonotype was picked up a small number of times. This chain connects TRBV28 to TRBJ1-5; D call uncertain. The CDR3 covers 14 residues. Looked up from germline, CDR1 is MDHEN and CDR2 is SYDVKM. The ends were cut back, 10 bases at V and 3 bases at J, with 16 bases in the middle. This CDR3 reads CATRESTPNQPQHF. The CDR3 nucleotides read TGTGCCACCCGGGAATCGACCCCCAATCAGCCCCAGCATTTT.

The chain couples TRBV29-1 to TRBJ2-5; the match to TRBD2 covers 12 bases. V was pared by 2 bases and J by 5 bases, with 6 bases of the junction left unmatched. CDR3 size: 15 residues. Germline V gene data show CDR1 as SQVTM and CDR2 as ANQGSEA. For the CDR3, the DNA is TGCAGCGTTGAACTAGCGGGAGGGCCAGGGGAGACCCAGTACTTC. Protein: CSVELAGGPGETQYF. Full variable domain (missing parts from reference TRBV29-1 and TRBJ2-5): SAVISQKPSRDICQRGTSLTIQCQVDSQVTMMFWYRQQPGQSLTLIATANQGSEATYESGFVIDKFPISRPNLTFSTLTVSNMSPEDSSIYLCSVELAGGPGETQYFGPGTRLLVL.

J is TRBJ1-2 and V is TRBV27; 7 bases align to TRBD1. The V segment lost 4 bases and the J segment 5 bases; nucleotides outside the gene matches: 10. The CDR3 runs 15 residues. The germline gives CDR1 MNHEY, CDR2 SMNVEV (reference sequence). CDR3 coding DNA: TGTGCCAGCAGTTCGTCCGGGACAGTCAAATATGGCTACACCTTC. It encodes CASSSSGTVKYGYTF.

The sample holds one count of this clonotype. CDR3 DNA: TGTGCCAGCAGTTTATATAGACTAGCGGACGGAACAGATACGCAGTATTTT. Translation: CASSLYRLADGTDTQYF. V and J are TRBV27 and TRBJ2-3, with TRBD2 matching over 9 bases. The V gene's germline CDR1 is MNHEY and CDR2 SMNVEV (reference sequence). The V and J ends lost 1 base and 3 bases, in that order; junction bases with no gene match: 8. The CDR3 is 17 residues long.

This clonotype has a count of ten or more. The chain employs TRBV12-3 or TRBV12-4 and TRBJ2-2, with D possibly matching TRBD2 (6 bases). V gave up 6 bases and J gave up 4 bases, with 21 bases separating them. The CDR3 covers 17 residues. DNA for the CDR3: TGTGCCAGCAGCCGGGACTTCACCTCGGCCGGCACCGGGGAGCTGTTTTTT. This translates into CASSRDFTSAGTGELFF.

The rearrangement links TRBV6-1 to TRBJ1-6; the match to TRBD1 covers 9 bases. This CDR3 spans 14 amino acids. Germline assignment: CDR1 MNHNS and CDR2 SASEGT. Losses at the gene ends were 7 bases for V and 8 bases for J; bases not matched to a gene: 6. The CDR3 loop is CASNKQGADSPLHF. CDR3 bases: TGTGCCAGCAACAAACAGGGGGCGGATTCACCCCTCCACTTT.

This clonotype was counted many times. The chain employs TRBV5-1 and TRBJ2-3; possible D gene TRBD2, 5 bases. This CDR3 contains 16 residues. Trimming stripped 0 bases from V and 2 bases from J, with 13 bases between. Germline loops: CDR1 SGHRS, CDR2 YFSETQ. The CDR3 DNA reads as TGCGCCAGCAGCTTGGTTGGGAGTGGGATCACAGATACGCAGTATTTT. Encoded protein: CASSLVGSGITDTQYF.

In its sample, this clonotype was seen a few times. The V and J genes are TRBV5-1 and TRBJ1-3; D is uncertain. CDR1 and CDR2 (germline): SGHRS, YFSETQ. This CDR3 is built from 14 residues. V was trimmed by 0 bases and J by 2 bases, leaving 6 bases between them. CDR3 region: CASSLDGTGNTIYF. The CDR3 DNA sequence: TGCGCCAGCAGCTTGGACGGAACTGGAAACACCATATATTTT. Complete variable domain (other parts from reference TRBV5-1 and TRBJ1-3): KAGVTQTPRYLIKTRGQQVTLSCSPISGHRSVSWYQQTPGQGLQFLFEYFSETQRNKGNFPGRFSGRQFSNSRSEMNVSTLELGDSALYLCASSLDGTGNTIYFGEGSWLTVV.

This clonotype came up a few times. A read error may account for a junction end that differs from germline. The chain has TRBV25-1 and TRBJ1-2; 7 nucleotides line up with TRBD1. CDR3 length: 15 amino acids. The germline V gene has CDR1 MGHDK and CDR2 SYGVNS. CDR3 nucleotide sequence: TGTGCCTGCAGTGGTTTACATGGGACAGCGGATGGCTACACCTTC. Residues: CACSGLHGTADGYTF.

The chain uses TRBV6-1 and TRBJ2-7; TRBD2 matches 10 bases. The V segment lost 6 bases and the J segment 0 bases; nucleotides outside the gene matches: 5. The CDR3 runs to 15 residues. Germline lookup yields CDR1 MNHNS and CDR2 SASEGT. The CDR3 sequence is CASSDSGRPSYEQYF. CDR3 DNA: TGTGCCAGCAGCGATAGCGGGAGGCCCTCCTACGAGCAGTACTTC.

This clonotype appeared many times. V is TRBV3-1 and J is TRBJ1-1; 8 bases fit TRBD1. The CDR3 runs to 15 residues. Trimming took 4 bases from V and 1 from J; bases not matched to a gene: 5. The germline CDR1 and CDR2 sequences are LGHDT and YNNKEL (reference sequence). In DNA, the CDR3 is TGTGCCAGCAGCCTGGCCGGGACAGGGAACACTGAAGCTTTCTTT. Translating it yields CASSLAGTGNTEAFF.

In this sample, this clonotype turned up many times. The J gene is TRBJ2-3, the V gene TRBV7-2; D may match TRBD1 or TRBD2 (5 bases each). CDR1 and CDR2 from the germline V gene are SGHTA and FQGNSA. The CDR3 is made up of 15 amino acids. Trimming shortened V by 1 base and J by 3 bases, and 11 bases separated the two germline ends. The CDR3 DNA follows: TGTGCCAGCAGCTTAGATGGGGGTACGACAGATACGCAGTATTTT. This translates into CASSLDGGTTDTQYF.

The V and J genes are TRBV6-2 or TRBV6-3 and TRBJ2-7, with D perhaps TRBD2 (6 bases). The V end was cut by 3 bases, the J end by 2 bases, with 17 bases between. This CDR3 has 16 amino acids. Germline CDR1 and CDR2: MNHEY and SVGEGT. CDR3 DNA sequence: TGTGCCAGCAGTTATGGGGGGTCAGTATCCCCCTACGAGCAGTACTTC. Translated: CASSYGGSVSPYEQYF.

This chain links TRBV6-5 with TRBJ1-5, with D possibly being TRBD1 (6 bases). V was clipped by 2 bases and J by 5 bases, with 13 bases between them. Germline CDR1 is MNHEY and CDR2 is SVGAGI. This CDR3 has 15 amino acids. The CDR3 region has the DNA TGTGCCAGCAGTTACGGAGGGGGGGTCGATCAGCCCCAGCATTTT. This sequence encodes CASSYGGGVDQPQHF.

The J gene is TRBJ2-1, the V gene TRBV29-1, with D maybe TRBD2 (5 bases). V lost 6 bases and J 8 bases, leaving 8 bases between the germline ends. Per germline, CDR1 SQVTM and CDR2 ANQGSEA. This CDR3 is built from 10 residues. This chain's CDR3 is CSVADYEQFF. The CDR3 DNA sequence: TGCAGCGTCGCGGACTATGAGCAGTTCTTC.

The sample holds a few counts of this clonotype. The rearrangement uses TRBV12-5 and TRBJ2-3; 8 bases match TRBD1. The CDR3 length is 14 residues. Germline CDR1 reads LGHNT; CDR2 reads FRNRAP. After removal of 6 bases from V and 5 bases from J, the junction contained 7 bases not matched to a gene. In nucleotides, the CDR3 is TGTGCTAGTGGCCTCGGACAGGGCCAAGATACGCAGTATTTT. It encodes CASGLGQGQDTQYF. The full variable domain, completed using reference TRBV12-5 and TRBJ2-3, is DARVTQTPRHKVTEMGQEVTMRCQPILGHNTVFWYRQTMMQGLELLAYFRNRAPLDDSGMPKDRFSAEMPDATLATLKIQPSEPRDSAVYFCASGLGQGQDTQYFGPGTRLTVL.

The rearrangement links TRBV19 to TRBJ1-4, with a tentative D call TRBD1 (5 bases). In germline, CDR1 is LNHDA, CDR2 SQIVND (reference sequence). The CDR3 covers 12 residues. Between the trimmed V and J ends, which lost 7 bases and 8 bases, there was a span of 11 bases. In DNA form, the CDR3 reads TGTGCCAGTATTGGCAGGGAAGAAAAACTGTTTTTT. The encoded protein is CASIGREEKLFF.

This clonotype was seen ten or more times. The chain carries TRBV5-1 and TRBJ1-1; the match to TRBD1 covers 8 bases. Germline V gene sequence: CDR1 SGHRS, CDR2 YFSETQ. The length of the CDR3 is 14 residues. J gave up 4 bases and V 4 bases, and 6 bases lay outside the gene matches. DNA of the CDR3: TGCGCCAGCAGCCCTCGACAGGGGTCCACTGAAGCTTTCTTT. Translated, it gives CASSPRQGSTEAFF.

The chain joins TRBV6-1 to TRBJ2-7, with D perhaps being TRBD1 or TRBD2 (5 bases each). CDR3 length: 15 amino acids. Trimming pared 6 bases from V and 7 bases from J, leaving 22 bases between. CDR1 is MNHNS, CDR2 SASEGT, per germline. The DNA of the CDR3 is TGTGCCAGCAGATTTGACCGGGACCCGCCCCGAGAGCAGTACTTC. Its translation: CASRFDRDPPREQYF.